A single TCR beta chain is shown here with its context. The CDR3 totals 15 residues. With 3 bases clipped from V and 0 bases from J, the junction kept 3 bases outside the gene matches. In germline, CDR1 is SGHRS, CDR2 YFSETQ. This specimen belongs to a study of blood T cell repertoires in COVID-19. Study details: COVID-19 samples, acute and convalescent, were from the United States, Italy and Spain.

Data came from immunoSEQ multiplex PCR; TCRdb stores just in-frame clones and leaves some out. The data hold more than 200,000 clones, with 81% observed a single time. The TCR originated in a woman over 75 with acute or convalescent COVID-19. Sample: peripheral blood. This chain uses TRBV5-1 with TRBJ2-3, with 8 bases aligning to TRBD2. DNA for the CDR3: TGCGCCAGCAGCTCCCGGACTAGCAGCACAGATACGCAGTATTTT. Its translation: CASSSRTSSTDTQYF.